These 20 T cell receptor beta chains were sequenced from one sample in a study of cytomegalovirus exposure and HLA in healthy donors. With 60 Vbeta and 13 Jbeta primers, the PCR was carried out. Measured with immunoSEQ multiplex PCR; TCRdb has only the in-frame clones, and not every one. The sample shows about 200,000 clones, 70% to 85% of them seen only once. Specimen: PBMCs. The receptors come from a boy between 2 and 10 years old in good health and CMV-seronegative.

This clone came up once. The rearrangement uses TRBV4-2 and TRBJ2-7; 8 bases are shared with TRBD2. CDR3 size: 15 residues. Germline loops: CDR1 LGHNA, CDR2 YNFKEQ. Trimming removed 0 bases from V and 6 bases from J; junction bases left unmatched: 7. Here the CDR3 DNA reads TGTGCCAGCAGCCAAGATAACGGGGGGGCGTTCGAGCAGTACTTC. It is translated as CASSQDNGGAFEQYF.

The CDR3 nucleotides read TGTGCCAGTAGTATAGGGTCGGGGGGATCCTACGAGCAGTACTTC. This encodes CASSIGSGGSYEQYF. The V call is TRBV19, the J call TRBJ2-7; 7 bases align to TRBD2. Germline V CDR1 and CDR2: LNHDA, SQIVND (reference sequence). This CDR3 comprises 15 residues. V shed 1 base and J 1 base; nucleotides not matched to a gene: 4.

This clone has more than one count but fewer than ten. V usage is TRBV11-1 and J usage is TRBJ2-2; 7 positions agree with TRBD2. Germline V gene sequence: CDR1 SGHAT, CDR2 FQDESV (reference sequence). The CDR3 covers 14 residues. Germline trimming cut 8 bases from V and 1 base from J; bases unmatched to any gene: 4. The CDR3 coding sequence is TGTGCCAGCGATCGCGGGGGGAACACCGGGGAGCTGTTTTTT. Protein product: CASDRGGNTGELFF.

The CDR3 sequence: CASTSGVDNEQFF. In DNA, the CDR3 is TGTGCCAGCACTAGCGGGGTTGACAATGAGCAGTTCTTC. The V gene is TRBV2, the J gene TRBJ2-1; TRBD2 matches at 9 bases. This CDR3 comprises 13 residues. V was clipped by 7 bases and J by 5 bases; unmatched bases: 3. Per the germline V gene, CDR1 is SNHLY and CDR2 is FYNNEI.

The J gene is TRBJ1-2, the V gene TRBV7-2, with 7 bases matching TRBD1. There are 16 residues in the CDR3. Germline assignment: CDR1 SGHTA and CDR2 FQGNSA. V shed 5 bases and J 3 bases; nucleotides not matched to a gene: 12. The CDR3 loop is CASSTRDSIFYYGYTF. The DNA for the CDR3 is TGTGCCAGCAGCACCCGGGACAGCATTTTTTACTATGGCTACACCTTC.

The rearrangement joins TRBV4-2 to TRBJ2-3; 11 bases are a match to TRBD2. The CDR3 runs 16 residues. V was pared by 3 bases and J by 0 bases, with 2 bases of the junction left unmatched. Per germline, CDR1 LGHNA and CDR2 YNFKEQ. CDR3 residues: CASSQASGGSTDTQYF. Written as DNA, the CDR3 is TGTGCCAGCAGCCAGGCTAGCGGGGGGAGCACAGATACGCAGTATTTT.

As DNA, the CDR3 is TGTGCCAGCAGTAAACAGGGATCCGGGGAGCTGTTTTTT. Translating it yields CASSKQGSGELFF. This sequence joins TRBV7-9 and TRBJ2-2; possibly TRBD1 for D (6 bases). The CDR3 has 13 residues. The ends were cut back, 6 bases at V and 6 bases at J, with 11 bases in the middle. Per germline, CDR1 SEHNR and CDR2 FQNEAQ (reference sequence).

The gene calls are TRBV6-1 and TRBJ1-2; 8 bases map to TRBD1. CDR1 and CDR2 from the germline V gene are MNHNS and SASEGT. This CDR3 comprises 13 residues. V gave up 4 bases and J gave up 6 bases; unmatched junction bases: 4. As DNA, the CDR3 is TGTGCCAGCAGTGGAAGACAGGGGAATGGCTACACCTTC. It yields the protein CASSGRQGNGYTF.

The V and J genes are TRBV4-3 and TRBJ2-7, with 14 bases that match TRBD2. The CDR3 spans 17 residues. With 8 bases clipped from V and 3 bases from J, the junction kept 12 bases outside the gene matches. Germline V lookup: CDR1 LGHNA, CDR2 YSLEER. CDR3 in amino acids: CASSPGTSGGLVYEQYF. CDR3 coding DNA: TGCGCCAGCTCCCCCGGGACTAGCGGGGGTTTGGTCTACGAGCAGTACTTC.

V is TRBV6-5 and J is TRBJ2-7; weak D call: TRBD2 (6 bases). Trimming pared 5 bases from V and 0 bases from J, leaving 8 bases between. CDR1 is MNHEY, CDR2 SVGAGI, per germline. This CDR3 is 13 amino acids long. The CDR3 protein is CASSGRGSYEQYF. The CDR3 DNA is TGTGCCAGCAGTGGGCGGGGCTCCTACGAGCAGTACTTC.

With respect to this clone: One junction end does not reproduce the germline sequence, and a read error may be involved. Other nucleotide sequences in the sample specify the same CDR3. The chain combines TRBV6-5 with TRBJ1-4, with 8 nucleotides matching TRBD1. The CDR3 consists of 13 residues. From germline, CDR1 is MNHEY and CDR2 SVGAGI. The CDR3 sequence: CASMRQGNEKLFF. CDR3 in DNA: TGTGCCAGCATGCGACAGGGGAATGAAAAACTGTTTTTC.

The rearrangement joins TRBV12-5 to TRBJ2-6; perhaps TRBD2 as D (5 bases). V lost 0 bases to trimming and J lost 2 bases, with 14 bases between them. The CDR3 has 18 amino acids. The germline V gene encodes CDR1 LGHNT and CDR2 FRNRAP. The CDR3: CASGLVVDGETGANVLTF. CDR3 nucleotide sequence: TGTGCTAGTGGTTTGGTAGTCGATGGGGAGACTGGGGCCAACGTCCTGACTTTC. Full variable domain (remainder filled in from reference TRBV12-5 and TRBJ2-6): DARVTQTPRHKVTEMGQEVTMRCQPILGHNTVFWYRQTMMQGLELLAYFRNRAPLDDSGMPKDRFSAEMPDATLATLKIQPSEPRDSAVYFCASGLVVDGETGANVLTFGAGSRLTVL.

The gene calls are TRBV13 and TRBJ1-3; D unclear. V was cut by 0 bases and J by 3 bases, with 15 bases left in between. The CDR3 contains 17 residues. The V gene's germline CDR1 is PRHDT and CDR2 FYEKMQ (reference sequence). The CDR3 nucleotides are TGTGCCAGCAGCTTAGGCCTGGGCTTGCCAATTGGAAACACCATATATTTT. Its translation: CASSLGLGLPIGNTIYF. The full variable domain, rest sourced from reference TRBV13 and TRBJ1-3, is AAGVIQSPRHLIKEKRETATLKCYPIPRHDTVYWYQQGPGQDPQFLISFYEKMQSDKGSIPDRFSAQQFSDYHSELNMSSLELGDSALYFCASSLGLGLPIGNTIYFGEGSWLTVV.

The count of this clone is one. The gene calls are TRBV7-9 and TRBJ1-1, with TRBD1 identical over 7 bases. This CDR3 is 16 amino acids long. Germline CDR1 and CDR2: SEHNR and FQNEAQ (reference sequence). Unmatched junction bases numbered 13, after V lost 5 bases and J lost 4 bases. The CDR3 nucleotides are TGTGCCAGCAGCCCCGCCCCGACAGGGCCTTCCACTGAAGCTTTCTTT. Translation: CASSPAPTGPSTEAFF.

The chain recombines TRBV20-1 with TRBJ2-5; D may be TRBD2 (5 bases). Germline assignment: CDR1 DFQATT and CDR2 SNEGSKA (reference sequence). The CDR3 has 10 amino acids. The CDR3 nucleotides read TGCAGCTTTAGAGGGGAGACCCAGTACTTC. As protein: CSFRGETQYF.

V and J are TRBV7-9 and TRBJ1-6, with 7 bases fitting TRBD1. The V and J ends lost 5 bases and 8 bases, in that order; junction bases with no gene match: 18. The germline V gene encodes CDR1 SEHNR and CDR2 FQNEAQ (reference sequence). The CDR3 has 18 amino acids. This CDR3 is CASSTTSFPGQSDSPLHF. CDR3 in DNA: TGTGCCAGCAGCACAACCTCATTTCCGGGACAGAGTGATTCACCCCTCCACTTT. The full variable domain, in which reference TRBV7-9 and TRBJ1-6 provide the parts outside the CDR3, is DTGVSQNPRHKITKRGQNVTFRCDPISEHNRLYWYRQTLGQGPEFLTYFQNEAQLEKSRLLSDRFSAERPKGSFSTLEIQRTEQGDSAMYLCASSTTSFPGQSDSPLHFGNGTRLTVT.

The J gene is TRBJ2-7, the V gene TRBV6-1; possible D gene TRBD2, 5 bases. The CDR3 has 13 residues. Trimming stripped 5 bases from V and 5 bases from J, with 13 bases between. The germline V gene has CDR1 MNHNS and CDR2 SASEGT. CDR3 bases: TGTGCCAGCAGTTGGACTCCCGGCCACGAGCAGTACTTC. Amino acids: CASSWTPGHEQYF.

CDR3: CASSVGASGNTIYF. CDR3 coding DNA: TGCGCCAGCAGCGTTGGAGCCTCTGGAAACACCATATATTTT. The chain has TRBV5-1 and TRBJ1-3; no firm D call. There are 14 residues in the CDR3. V lost 4 bases to trimming and J lost 0 bases, with 8 bases between them. CDR1 is SGHRS and CDR2 is YFSETQ in the germline V gene.

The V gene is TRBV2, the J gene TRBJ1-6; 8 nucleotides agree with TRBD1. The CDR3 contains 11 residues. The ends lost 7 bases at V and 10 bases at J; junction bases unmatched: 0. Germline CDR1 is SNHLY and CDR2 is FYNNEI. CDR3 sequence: CASTGGSPLHF. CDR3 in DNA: TGTGCCAGCACAGGGGGCTCACCCCTCCACTTT.

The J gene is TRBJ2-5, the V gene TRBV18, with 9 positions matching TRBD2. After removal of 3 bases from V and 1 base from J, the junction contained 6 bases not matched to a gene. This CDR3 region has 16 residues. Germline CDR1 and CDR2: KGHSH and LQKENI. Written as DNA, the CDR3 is TGTGCCAGCTCACCCGACCTAGCGGGGAGCCAAGAGACCCAGTACTTC. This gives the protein CASSPDLAGSQETQYF. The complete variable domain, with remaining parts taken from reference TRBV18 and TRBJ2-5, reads NAGVMQNPRHLVRRRGQEARLRCSPMKGHSHVYWYRQLPEEGLKFMVYLQKENIIDESGMPKERFSAEFPKEGPSILRIQQVVRGDSAAYFCASSPDLAGSQETQYFGPGTRLLVL.